This T cell receptor beta chain came from a study of control samples from healthy donors and cancer patients. Clones were sequenced by immunoSEQ multiplex PCR, and TCRdb holds only the in-frame ones, with some missing. The sample records 150,000 to 200,000 clones, over 85% being singletons. This clone occurred once. Germline V lookup: CDR1 SGDLS, CDR2 YYNGEE. CDR3 length: 15 amino acids. Trimming stripped 0 bases from V and 3 bases from J, with 9 bases between. The rearrangement uses TRBV9 and TRBJ1-4, with D possibly matching TRBD1 (6 bases). The sample was blood. The receptor's source is a young man in good health. The CDR3 DNA reads as TGTGCCAGCAGCGTAGCATCAGGGGCTAATGAAAAACTGTTTTTT. It yields the protein CASSVASGANEKLFF.